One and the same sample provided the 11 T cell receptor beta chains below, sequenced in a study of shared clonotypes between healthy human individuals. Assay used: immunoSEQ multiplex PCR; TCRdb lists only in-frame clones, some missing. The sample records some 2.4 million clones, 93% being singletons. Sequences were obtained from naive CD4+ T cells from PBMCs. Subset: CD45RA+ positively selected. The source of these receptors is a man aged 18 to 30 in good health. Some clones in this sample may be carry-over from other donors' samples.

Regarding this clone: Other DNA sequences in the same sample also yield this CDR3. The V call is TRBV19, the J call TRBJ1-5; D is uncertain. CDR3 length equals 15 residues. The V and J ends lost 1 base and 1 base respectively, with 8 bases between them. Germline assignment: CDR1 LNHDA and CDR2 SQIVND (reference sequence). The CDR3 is CASSIVRGSNQPQHF. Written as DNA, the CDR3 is TGTGCCAGTAGTATAGTAAGAGGAAGCAATCAGCCCCAGCATTTT.

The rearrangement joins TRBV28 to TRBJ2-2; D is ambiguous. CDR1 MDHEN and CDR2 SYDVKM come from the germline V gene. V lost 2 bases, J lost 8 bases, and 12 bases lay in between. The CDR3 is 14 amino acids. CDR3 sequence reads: CASSLILGRGELFF. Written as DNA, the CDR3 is TGTGCCAGCAGTTTAATACTGGGTCGGGGGGAGCTGTTTTTT.

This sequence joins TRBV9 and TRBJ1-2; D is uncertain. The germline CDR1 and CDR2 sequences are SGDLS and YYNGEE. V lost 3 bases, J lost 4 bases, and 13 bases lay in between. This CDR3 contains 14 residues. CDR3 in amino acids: CASSGSTRAYGYTF. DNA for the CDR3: TGTGCCAGCAGCGGCTCCACAAGGGCCTATGGCTACACCTTC.

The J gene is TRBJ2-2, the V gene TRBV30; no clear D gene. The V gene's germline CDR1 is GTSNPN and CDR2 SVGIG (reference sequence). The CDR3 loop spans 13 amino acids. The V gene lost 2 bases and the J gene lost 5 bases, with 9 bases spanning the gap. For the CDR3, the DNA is TGTGCCTGGAGTCTTAAGGGAACCGGGGAGCTGTTTTTT. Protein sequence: CAWSLKGTGELFF.

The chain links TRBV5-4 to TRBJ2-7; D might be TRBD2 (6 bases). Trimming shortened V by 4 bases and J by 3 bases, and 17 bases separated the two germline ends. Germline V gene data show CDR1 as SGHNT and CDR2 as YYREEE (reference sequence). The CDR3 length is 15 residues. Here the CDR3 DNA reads TGTGCCAGCAGCCCGTCGAAGGGAGCGGGCTACGAGCAGTACTTC. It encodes CASSPSKGAGYEQYF.

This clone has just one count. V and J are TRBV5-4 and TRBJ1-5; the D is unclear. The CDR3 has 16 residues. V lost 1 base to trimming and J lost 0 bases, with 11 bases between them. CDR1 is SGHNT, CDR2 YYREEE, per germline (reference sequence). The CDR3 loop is CASSLLCEYSNQPQHF. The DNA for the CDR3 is TGTGCCAGCAGCTTGTTGTGCGAGTATAGCAATCAGCCCCAGCATTTT.

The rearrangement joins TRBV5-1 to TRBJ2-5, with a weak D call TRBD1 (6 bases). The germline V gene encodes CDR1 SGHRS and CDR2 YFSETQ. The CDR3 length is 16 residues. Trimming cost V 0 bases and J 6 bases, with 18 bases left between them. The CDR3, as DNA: TGCGCCAGCAGCTTGGAGGGGGACCGCCAGGAGAAGACCCAGTACTTC. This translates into CASSLEGDRQEKTQYF. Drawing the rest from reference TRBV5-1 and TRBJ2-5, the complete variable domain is KAGVTQTPRYLIKTRGQQVTLSCSPISGHRSVSWYQQTPGQGLQFLFEYFSETQRNKGNFPGRFSGRQFSNSRSEMNVSTLELGDSALYLCASSLEGDRQEKTQYFGPGTRLLVL.

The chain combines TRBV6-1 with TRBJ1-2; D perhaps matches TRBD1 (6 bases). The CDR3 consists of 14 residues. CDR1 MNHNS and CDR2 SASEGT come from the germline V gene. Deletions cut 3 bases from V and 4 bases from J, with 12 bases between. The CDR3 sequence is CASSEGGVFYGYTF. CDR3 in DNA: TGTGCCAGCAGTGAGGGGGGCGTTTTCTATGGCTACACCTTC.

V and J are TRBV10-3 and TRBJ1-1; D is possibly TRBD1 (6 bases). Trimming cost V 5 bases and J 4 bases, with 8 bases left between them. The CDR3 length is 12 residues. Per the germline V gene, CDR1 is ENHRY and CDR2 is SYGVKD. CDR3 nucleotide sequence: TGTGCCATCAGTTCAGGGGCCACTGAAGCTTTCTTT. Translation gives CAISSGATEAFF.

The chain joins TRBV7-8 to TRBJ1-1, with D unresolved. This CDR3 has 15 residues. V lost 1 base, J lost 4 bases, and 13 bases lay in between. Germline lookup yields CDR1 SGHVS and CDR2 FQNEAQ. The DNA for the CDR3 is TGTGCCAGCAGCTTAGTTACGGGTATGGGCACTGAAGCTTTCTTT. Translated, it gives CASSLVTGMGTEAFF.

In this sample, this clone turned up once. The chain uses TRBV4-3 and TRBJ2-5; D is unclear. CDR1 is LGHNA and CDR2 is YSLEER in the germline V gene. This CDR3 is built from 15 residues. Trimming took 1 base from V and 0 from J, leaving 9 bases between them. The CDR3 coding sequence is TGCGCCAGCAGCCAAGTGCGGTTAAACCAAGAGACCCAGTACTTC. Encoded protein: CASSQVRLNQETQYF.